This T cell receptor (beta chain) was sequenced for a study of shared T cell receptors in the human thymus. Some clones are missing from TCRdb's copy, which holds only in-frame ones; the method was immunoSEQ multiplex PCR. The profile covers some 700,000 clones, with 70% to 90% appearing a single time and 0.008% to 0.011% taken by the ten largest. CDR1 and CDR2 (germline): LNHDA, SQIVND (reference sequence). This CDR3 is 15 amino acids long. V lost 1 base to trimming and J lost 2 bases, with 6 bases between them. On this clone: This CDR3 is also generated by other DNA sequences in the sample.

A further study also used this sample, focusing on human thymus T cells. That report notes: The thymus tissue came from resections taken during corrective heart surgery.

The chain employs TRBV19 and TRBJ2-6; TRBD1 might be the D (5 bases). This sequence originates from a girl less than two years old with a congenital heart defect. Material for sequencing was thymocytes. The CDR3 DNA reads TGTGCCAGTAGTATAGGCAGGGCTGGGGCCAACGTCCTGACTTTC. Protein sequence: CASSIGRAGANVLTF.